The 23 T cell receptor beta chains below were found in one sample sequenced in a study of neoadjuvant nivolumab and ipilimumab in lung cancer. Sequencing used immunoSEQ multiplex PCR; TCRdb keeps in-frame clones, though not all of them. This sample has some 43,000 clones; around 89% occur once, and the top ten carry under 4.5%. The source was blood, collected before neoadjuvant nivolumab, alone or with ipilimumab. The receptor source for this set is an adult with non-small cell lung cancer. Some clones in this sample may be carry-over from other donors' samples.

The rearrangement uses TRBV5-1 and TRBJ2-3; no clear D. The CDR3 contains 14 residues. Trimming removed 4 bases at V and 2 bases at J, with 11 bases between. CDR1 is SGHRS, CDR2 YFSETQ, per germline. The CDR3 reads CASSPGGYTDTQYF. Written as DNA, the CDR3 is TGCGCCAGCAGCCCGGGTGGGTACACAGATACGCAGTATTTT.

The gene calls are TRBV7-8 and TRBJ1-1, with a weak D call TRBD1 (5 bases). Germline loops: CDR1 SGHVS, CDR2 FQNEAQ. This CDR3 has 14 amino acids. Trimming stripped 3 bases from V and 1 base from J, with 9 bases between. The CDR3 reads CASSLAGGNTEAFF. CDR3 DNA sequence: TGTGCCAGCAGCTTGGCCGGGGGGAACACTGAAGCTTTCTTT. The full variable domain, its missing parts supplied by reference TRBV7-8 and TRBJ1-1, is GAGVSQSPRYKVAKRGQDVALRCDPISGHVSLFWYQQALGQGPEFLTYFQNEAQLDKSGLPSDRFFAERPEGSVSTLKIQRTQQEDSAVYLCASSLAGGNTEAFFGQGTRLTVV.

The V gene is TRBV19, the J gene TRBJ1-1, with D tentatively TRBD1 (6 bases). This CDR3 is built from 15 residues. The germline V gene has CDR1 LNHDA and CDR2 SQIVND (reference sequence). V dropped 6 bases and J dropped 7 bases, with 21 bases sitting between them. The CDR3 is CASSGLRQDEGEAFF. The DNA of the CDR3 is TGTGCCAGTAGCGGACTTCGACAGGACGAGGGTGAAGCTTTCTTT.

CDR3 coding DNA: TGTGCCAGCAGCAGAGGGACGGATGAAGCTTTCTTT. This encodes CASSRGTDEAFF. This rearrangement joins TRBV9 to TRBJ1-1, with D perhaps matching TRBD1 (5 bases). The V and J ends lost 4 bases and 7 bases respectively, with 11 bases between them. This CDR3 comprises 12 residues. Germline V gene sequence: CDR1 SGDLS, CDR2 YYNGEE.

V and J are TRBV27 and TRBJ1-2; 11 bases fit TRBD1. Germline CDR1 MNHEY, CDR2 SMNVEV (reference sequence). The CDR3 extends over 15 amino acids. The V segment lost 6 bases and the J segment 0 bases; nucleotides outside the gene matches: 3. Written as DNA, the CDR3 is TGTGCCAGCAGGGGACAGGGGGGAACTAACTATGGCTACACCTTC. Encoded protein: CASRGQGGTNYGYTF.

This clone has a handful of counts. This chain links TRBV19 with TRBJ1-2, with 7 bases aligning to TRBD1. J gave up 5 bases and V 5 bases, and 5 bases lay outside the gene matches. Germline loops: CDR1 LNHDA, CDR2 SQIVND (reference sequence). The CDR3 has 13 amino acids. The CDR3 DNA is TGTGCCAGTAGTCCACCGACAGGGTATGGCTACACCTTC. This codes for CASSPPTGYGYTF.

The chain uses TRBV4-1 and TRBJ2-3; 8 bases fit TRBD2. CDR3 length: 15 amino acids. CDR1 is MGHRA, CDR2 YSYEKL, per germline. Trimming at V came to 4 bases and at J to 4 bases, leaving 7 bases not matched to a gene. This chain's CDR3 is CASSLLAEGADTQYF. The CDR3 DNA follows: TGCGCCAGCAGCCTACTAGCGGAGGGTGCAGATACGCAGTATTTT.

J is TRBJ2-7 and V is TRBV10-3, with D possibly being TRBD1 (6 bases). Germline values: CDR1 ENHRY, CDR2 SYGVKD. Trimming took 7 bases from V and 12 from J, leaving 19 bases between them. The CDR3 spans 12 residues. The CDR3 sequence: CAITGDTLVRYF. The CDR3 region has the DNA TGTGCCATCACCGGGGACACCCTGGTGCGGTACTTC.

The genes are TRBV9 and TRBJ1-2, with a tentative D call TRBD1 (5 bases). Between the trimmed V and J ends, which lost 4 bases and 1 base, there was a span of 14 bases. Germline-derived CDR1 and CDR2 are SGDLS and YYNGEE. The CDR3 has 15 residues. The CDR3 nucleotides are TGTGCCAGCAGCCCCCAGGGCCGTCTTAACTATGGCTACACCTTC. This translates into CASSPQGRLNYGYTF.

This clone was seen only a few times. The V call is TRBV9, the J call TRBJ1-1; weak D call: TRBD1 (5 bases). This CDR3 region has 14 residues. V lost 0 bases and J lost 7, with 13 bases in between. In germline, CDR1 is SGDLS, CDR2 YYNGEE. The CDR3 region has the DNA TGTGCCAGCAGCGTAGAGTCAGGGCCGTATGAAGCTTTCTTT. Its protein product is CASSVESGPYEAFF.

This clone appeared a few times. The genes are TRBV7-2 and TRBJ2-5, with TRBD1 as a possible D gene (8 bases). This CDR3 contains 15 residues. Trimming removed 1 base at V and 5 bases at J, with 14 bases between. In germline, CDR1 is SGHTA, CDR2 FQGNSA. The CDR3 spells CASSLVDRGGETQYF. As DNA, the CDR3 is TGTGCCAGCAGCTTAGTTGACAGGGGAGGGGAGACCCAGTACTTC.

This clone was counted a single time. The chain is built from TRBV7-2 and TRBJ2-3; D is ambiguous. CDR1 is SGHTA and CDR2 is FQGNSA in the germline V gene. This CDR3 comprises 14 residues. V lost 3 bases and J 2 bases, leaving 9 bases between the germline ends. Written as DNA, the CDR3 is TGTGCCAGCAGCTTGAATCGGTTCACAGATACGCAGTATTTT. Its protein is CASSLNRFTDTQYF.

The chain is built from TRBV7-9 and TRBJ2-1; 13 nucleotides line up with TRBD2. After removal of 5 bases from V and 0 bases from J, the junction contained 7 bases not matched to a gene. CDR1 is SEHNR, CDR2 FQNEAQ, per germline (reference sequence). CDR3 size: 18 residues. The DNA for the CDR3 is TGTGCCAGCAGCCCGGGGACTAGCGGGGTCAGCTCCTACAATGAGCAGTTCTTC. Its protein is CASSPGTSGVSSYNEQFF.

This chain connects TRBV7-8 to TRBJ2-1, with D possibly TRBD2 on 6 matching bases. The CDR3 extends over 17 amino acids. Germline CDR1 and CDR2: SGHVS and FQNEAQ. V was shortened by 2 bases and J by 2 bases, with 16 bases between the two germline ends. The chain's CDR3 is CASSLNRNRGAYNEQFF. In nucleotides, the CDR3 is TGTGCCAGCAGCTTAAATAGGAATCGCGGGGCCTACAATGAGCAGTTCTTC. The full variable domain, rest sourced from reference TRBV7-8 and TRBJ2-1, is GAGVSQSPRYKVAKRGQDVALRCDPISGHVSLFWYQQALGQGPEFLTYFQNEAQLDKSGLPSDRFFAERPEGSVSTLKIQRTQQEDSAVYLCASSLNRNRGAYNEQFFGPGTRLTVL.

The CDR3 loop is CASSRGQALITDTQYF. The CDR3 nucleotides read TGTGCCAGCAGCCGAGGACAGGCCCTAATCACAGATACGCAGTATTTT. The chain is built from TRBV11-2 and TRBJ2-3; the match to TRBD1 covers 7 bases. Trimming cost V 5 bases and J 2 bases; bases outside gene matches: 10. The CDR3 has 16 amino acids. Germline V lookup: CDR1 SGHAT, CDR2 FQNNGV.

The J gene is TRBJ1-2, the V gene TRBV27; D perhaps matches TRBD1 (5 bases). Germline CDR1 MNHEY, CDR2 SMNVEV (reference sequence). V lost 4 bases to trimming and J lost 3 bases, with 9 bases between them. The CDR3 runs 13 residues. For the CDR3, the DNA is TGTGCCAGCAGTTCGGGGGTTTACTATGGCTACACCTTC. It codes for CASSSGVYYGYTF.

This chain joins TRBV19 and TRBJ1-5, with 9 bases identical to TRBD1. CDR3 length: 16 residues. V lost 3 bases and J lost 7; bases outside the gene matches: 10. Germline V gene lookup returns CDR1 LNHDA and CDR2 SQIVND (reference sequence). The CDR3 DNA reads TGTGCCAGTAGTATGCGCCCGACAGGGGGTGGACAGCCCCAGCATTTT. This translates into CASSMRPTGGGQPQHF.

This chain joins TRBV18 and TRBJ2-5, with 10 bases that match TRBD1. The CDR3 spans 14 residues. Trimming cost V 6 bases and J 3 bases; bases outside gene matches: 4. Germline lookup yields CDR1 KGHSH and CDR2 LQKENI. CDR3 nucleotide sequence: TGTGCCAGCTCCCTCGGGACAGGGGAAGAGACCCAGTACTTC. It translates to CASSLGTGEETQYF.

CDR3 bases: TGCGCCAGCAGCCGGGACGGGGGATATCAGCCCCAGCATTTT. It specifies CASSRDGGYQPQHF. V is TRBV4-1 and J is TRBJ1-5; a weak D match, TRBD1 (5 bases). Germline CDR1 reads MGHRA; CDR2 reads YSYEKL. CDR3 length: 14 amino acids. Trimming stripped 4 bases from V and 5 bases from J, with 12 bases between.

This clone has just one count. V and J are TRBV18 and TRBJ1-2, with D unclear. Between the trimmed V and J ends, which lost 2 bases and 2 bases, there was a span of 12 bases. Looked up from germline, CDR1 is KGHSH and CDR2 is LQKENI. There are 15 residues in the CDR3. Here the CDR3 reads CASSPGQGKNYGYTF. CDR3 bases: TGTGCCAGCTCACCAGGCCAAGGGAAGAACTATGGCTACACCTTC.

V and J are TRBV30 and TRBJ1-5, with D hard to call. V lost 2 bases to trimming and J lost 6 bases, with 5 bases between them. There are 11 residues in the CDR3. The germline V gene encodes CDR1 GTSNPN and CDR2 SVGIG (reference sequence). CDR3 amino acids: CAWSSGQPQHF. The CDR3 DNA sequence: TGTGCCTGGAGTTCCGGTCAGCCCCAGCATTTT.

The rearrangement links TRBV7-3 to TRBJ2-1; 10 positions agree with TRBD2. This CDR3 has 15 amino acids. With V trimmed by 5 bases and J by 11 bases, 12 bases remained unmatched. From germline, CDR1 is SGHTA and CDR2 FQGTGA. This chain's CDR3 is CASSPGQASGRKQFF. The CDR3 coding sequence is TGTGCCAGCAGCCCCGGCCAGGCTAGCGGGAGAAAGCAGTTCTTC.

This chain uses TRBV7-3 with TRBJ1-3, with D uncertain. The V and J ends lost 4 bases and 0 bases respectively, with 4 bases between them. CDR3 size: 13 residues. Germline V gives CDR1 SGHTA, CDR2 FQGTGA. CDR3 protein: CASSSDSGNTIYF. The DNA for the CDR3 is TGTGCCAGCAGCTCAGACTCTGGAAACACCATATATTTT.